The present T cell receptor (beta chain) was sequenced within a study of blood T cell repertoires in COVID-19. Whole-study context: Material from acute and convalescent COVID-19 was sourced from the United States, Italy and Spain.

This CDR3 comprises 14 residues. V lost 7 bases, J lost 6 bases, and 19 bases lay in between. CDR1 is MNHNY, CDR2 SVGAGI, per germline (reference sequence). This table comes from immunoSEQ multiplex PCR, and its TCRdb copy is limited to in-frame clones, with some not included. This sample has 150,000 to 200,000 clones; 84% occur once, and the top ten carry under 8.5%. Sequenced material: peripheral blood. The clonotype comes from a human donor in a cohort sampled during active COVID-19. The chain couples TRBV6-6 to TRBJ2-7; tentative D call: TRBD1 (5 bases). The CDR3 coding sequence is TGTGCCAGCATTCACGGGCAGGGAAGGGGCGAGCAGTACTTC. It translates to CASIHGQGRGEQYF.